These 15 T cell receptor beta chains came from one sample sequenced in a study of spatial heterogeneity in lung cancer. TCRdb redid the calling of the 5' RACE reads with MiXCR, one entry per CDR3 protein. The data show under 45,000 distinct CDR3 sequences, 6.5% to 9.5% seen once. Time point indicated: blood at routine non-recurrence follow-up after resection. The specimen comprised PBMCs, sampled at follow-up. The receptor source for this set is a male donor with early-stage non-small cell lung cancer.

This clonotype was seen repeatedly, ten times or more. This chain joins TRBV6-1 and TRBJ2-1, with TRBD2 identical over 12 bases. This CDR3 is 14 amino acids long. Trimming at V came to 6 bases and at J to 7 bases, leaving 4 bases not matched to a gene. The V gene's germline CDR1 is MNHNS and CDR2 SASEGT. CDR3: CASSRLAGDNEQFF. In DNA form, the CDR3 reads TGTGCCAGCAGCCGACTAGCGGGGGATAATGAGCAGTTCTTC.

In its sample, this clonotype was seen many times. The rearrangement uses TRBV19 and TRBJ2-3; 14 nucleotides match TRBD2. Trimming at V came to 6 bases and at J to 7 bases, leaving 12 bases not matched to a gene. CDR3 length equals 17 residues. Germline V lookup: CDR1 LNHDA, CDR2 SQIVND (reference sequence). The CDR3 reads CASSPGSTSGGAYTQYF. The CDR3 region has the DNA TGTGCCAGTAGCCCCGGATCGACTAGCGGGGGGGCTTATACGCAGTATTTT. Complete variable domain (other parts from reference TRBV19 and TRBJ2-3): DGGITQSPKYLFRKEGQNVTLSCEQNLNHDAMYWYRQDPGQGLRLIYYSQIVNDFQKGDIAEGYSVSREKKESFPLTVTSAQKNPTAFYLCASSPGSTSGGAYTQYFGPGTRLTVL.

This clonotype was seen repeatedly, ten times or more. The V call is TRBV7-8, the J call TRBJ2-2, with unresolved D. V lost 4 bases and J lost 0, with 12 bases in between. Germline V gene sequence: CDR1 SGHVS, CDR2 FQNEAQ. The CDR3 spans 16 residues. CDR3 DNA sequence: TGTGCCAGCAGCTCTTACAGTGTTGCGAACACCGGGGAGCTGTTTTTT. It codes for CASSSYSVANTGELFF.

This clonotype was counted only a few times. The V call is TRBV20-1, the J call TRBJ2-1; TRBD2 is a possible D gene (6 bases). Trimming stripped 5 bases from V and 8 bases from J, with 19 bases between. Germline V gene data show CDR1 as DFQATT and CDR2 as SNEGSKA (reference sequence). The CDR3 spans 14 residues. The CDR3 nucleotides are TGCAGTGCTTTGAATGGGGAGGTTTGGGATGAGCAGTTCTTC. Its protein is CSALNGEVWDEQFF.

Notes on this clonotype: A much larger clone lies a single base off, so this may be a read error. The V and J genes are TRBV6-1 and TRBJ2-7; D perhaps matches TRBD1 (6 bases). Trimming removed 5 bases at V and 4 bases at J, with 18 bases between. The CDR3 extends over 15 amino acids. Germline V gene sequence: CDR1 MNHNS, CDR2 SASEGT. DNA of the CDR3: TGTGCCAGCAGTAACCAGGAAGGACAGTGGTACGAGCAGTACTTC. It translates to CASSNQEGQWYEQYF.

The table lists this clonotype with many counts. The chain employs TRBV7-2 and TRBJ2-5, with D possibly TRBD2 on 6 matching bases. The length of the CDR3 is 17 residues. Germline V gene data show CDR1 as SGHTA and CDR2 as FQGNSA. Trimming took 2 bases from V and 4 from J, leaving 20 bases between them. DNA for the CDR3: TGTGCCAGCAGCTTATATGGGGGAGGTCTGAACGGAGAGACCCAGTACTTC. Its protein product is CASSLYGGGLNGETQYF.

This clonotype was detected many times. The rearrangement joins TRBV7-6 to TRBJ1-2; D is unresolved. This CDR3 region has 16 residues. V was pared by 1 base and J by 2 bases, with 14 bases between. From germline, CDR1 is SGHVS and CDR2 FNYEAQ. DNA for the CDR3: TGTGCCAGCAGCTTAGAAGCTGAGGGCTTCAACTATGGCTACACCTTC. As protein: CASSLEAEGFNYGYTF.

This clonotype was counted only a few times. This chain joins TRBV4-2 and TRBJ1-1, with D possibly being TRBD1 (5 bases). V gave up 1 base and J gave up 6 bases, with 18 bases separating them. The germline V gene encodes CDR1 LGHNA and CDR2 YNFKEQ. The CDR3 covers 16 residues. DNA for the CDR3: TGTGCCAGCAGCCAAGTGCTCAGGGTCGAGGTCGCTGAAGCTTTCTTT. Its protein product is CASSQVLRVEVAEAFF.

This clonotype was seen ten or more times. The chain is built from TRBV2 and TRBJ2-1; 9 positions match TRBD1. The CDR3 is made up of 15 amino acids. V lost 6 bases, J lost 1 base, and 4 bases stayed unmatched. Per germline, CDR1 SNHLY and CDR2 FYNNEI. The CDR3 is CASRADRGSYNEQFF. The DNA of the CDR3 is TGTGCCAGCAGGGCCGACAGGGGGTCCTACAATGAGCAGTTCTTC. The whole variable domain, filled in from reference TRBV2 and TRBJ2-1, reads EPEVTQTPSHQVTQMGQEVILRCVPISNHLYFYWYRQILGQKVEFLVSFYNNEISEKSEIFDDQFSVERPDGSNFTLKIRSTKLEDSAMYFCASRADRGSYNEQFFGPGTRLTVL.

V usage is TRBV29-1 and J usage is TRBJ2-3; 8 bases agree with TRBD1. The CDR3 extends over 13 amino acids. The germline gives CDR1 SQVTM, CDR2 ANQGSEA. The V segment lost 2 bases and the J segment 6 bases; nucleotides outside the gene matches: 4. This chain's CDR3 is CSVERTGRDTQYF. Written as DNA, the CDR3 is TGCAGCGTTGAAAGGACAGGGAGGGATACGCAGTATTTT.

About this clonotype: A much larger clone lies one base from this, so it may be a read error. V gene TRBV20-1 combines with J gene TRBJ1-3; D is ambiguous. CDR1 is DFQATT and CDR2 is SNEGSKA in the germline V gene (reference sequence). CDR3 length: 16 amino acids. Written as DNA, the CDR3 is TGCAGTGCTAGAGATCACTCCCGGCCCTCTGGATACACCATATATTTT. This codes for CSARDHSRPSGYTIYF.

The V and J genes are TRBV5-4 and TRBJ1-3; D unclear. The CDR3 covers 16 residues. Trimming cost V 3 bases and J 0 bases, with 13 bases left between them. The germline V gene has CDR1 SGHNT and CDR2 YYREEE (reference sequence). The DNA of the CDR3 is TGTGCCAGCAGCTCCCAAAGCGCCAGCTCTGGAAACACCATATATTTT. The encoded protein is CASSSQSASSGNTIYF.

By share of the sample, this clonotype is medium-sized. The chain uses TRBV6-6 and TRBJ2-3; no clear D. Trimming removed 4 bases at V and 0 bases at J, with 8 bases between. The CDR3 has 14 amino acids. Per the germline V gene, CDR1 is MNHNY and CDR2 is SVGAGI (reference sequence). CDR3 protein: CASSSTASTDTQYF. CDR3 coding DNA: TGTGCCAGCAGTTCGACTGCGAGCACAGATACGCAGTATTTT.

This clonotype was seen repeatedly, ten times or more. V usage is TRBV30 and J usage is TRBJ1-5; D possibly corresponds to TRBD1 (6 bases). Per germline, CDR1 GTSNPN and CDR2 SVGIG (reference sequence). V dropped 0 bases and J dropped 5 bases, with 11 bases sitting between them. The CDR3 length is 14 residues. This CDR3 is CAWSVGGGHQPQHF. The CDR3 DNA reads TGTGCCTGGAGTGTAGGGGGGGGCCATCAGCCCCAGCATTTT.

This clonotype was counted ten times or more. The chain joins TRBV12-3 or TRBV12-4 to TRBJ2-1; D possibly matches TRBD1 or TRBD2 (6 bases each). Trimming removed 3 bases from V and 6 bases from J, with 9 bases in between. The CDR3 length is 13 residues. The CDR3 DNA reads TGTGCCAGCAGTTTGGGGGGCCTCAATGAGCAGTTCTTC. Amino acid sequence: CASSLGGLNEQFF.